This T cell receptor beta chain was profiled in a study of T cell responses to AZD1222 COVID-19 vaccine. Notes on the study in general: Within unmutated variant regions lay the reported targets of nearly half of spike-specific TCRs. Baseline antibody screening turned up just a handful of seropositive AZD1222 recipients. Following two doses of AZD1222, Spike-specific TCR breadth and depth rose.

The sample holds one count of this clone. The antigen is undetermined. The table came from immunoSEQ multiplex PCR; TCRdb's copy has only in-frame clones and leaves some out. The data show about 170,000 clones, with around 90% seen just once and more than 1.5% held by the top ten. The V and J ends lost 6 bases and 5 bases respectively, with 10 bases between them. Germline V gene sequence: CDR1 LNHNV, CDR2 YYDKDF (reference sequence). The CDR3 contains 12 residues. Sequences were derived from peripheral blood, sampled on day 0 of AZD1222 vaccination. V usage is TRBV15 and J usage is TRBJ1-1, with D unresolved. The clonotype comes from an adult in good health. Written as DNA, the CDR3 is TGTGCCACCAGTAGTGCGGGGACTGAAGCTTTCTTT. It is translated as CATSSAGTEAFF.